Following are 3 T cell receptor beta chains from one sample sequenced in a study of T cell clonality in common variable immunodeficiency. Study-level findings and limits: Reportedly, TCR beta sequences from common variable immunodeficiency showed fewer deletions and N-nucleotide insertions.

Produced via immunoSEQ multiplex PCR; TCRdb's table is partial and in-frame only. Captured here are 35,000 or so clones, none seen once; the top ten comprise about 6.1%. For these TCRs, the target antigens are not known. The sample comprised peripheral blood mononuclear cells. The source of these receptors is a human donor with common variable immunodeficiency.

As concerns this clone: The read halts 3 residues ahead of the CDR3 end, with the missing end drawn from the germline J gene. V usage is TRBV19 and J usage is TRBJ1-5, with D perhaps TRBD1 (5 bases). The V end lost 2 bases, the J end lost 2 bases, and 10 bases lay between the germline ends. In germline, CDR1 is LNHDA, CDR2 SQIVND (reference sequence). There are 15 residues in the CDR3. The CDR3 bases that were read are TGTGCCAGTAGTATAAAGGGGCAGGGCAATCAGCCC. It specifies CASSIKGQGNQP. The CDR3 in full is CASSIKGQGNQPQHF.

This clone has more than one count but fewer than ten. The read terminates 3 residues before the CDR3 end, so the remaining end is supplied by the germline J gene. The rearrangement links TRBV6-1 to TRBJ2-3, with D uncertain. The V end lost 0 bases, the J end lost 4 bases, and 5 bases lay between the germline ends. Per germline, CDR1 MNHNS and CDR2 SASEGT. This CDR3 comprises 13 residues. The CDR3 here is CASSEANPDTQYF. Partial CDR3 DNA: TGTGCCAGCAGTGAAGCTAATCCAGATACG.

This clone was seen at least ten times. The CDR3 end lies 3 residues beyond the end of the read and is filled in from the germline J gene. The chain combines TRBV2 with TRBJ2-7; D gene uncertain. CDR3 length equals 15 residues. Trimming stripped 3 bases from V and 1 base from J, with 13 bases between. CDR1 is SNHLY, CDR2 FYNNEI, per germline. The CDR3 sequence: CASSDDPIGSYEQYF. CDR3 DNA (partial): TGTGCCAGCAGTGACGACCCGATCGGGTCCTACGAG.